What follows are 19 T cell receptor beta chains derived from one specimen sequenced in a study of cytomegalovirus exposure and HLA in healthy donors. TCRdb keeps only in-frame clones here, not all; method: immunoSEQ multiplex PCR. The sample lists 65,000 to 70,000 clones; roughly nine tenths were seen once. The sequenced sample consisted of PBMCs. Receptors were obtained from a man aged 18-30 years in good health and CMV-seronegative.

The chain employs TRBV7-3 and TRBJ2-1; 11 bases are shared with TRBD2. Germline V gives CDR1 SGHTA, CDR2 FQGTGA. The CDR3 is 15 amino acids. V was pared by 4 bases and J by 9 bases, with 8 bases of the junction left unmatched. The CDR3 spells CASSSHPLAGGEQFF. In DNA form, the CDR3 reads TGTGCCAGCAGCTCACACCCTCTAGCGGGAGGTGAGCAGTTCTTC. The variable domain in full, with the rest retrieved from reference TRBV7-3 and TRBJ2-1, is GAGVSQTPSNKVTEKGKYVELRCDPISGHTALYWYRQSLGQGPEFLIYFQGTGAADDSGLPNDRFFAVRPEGSVSTLKIQRTERGDSAVYLCASSSHPLAGGEQFFGPGTRLTVL.

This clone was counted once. CDR3 DNA: TGTGCCAGCAGCTCCCGGGACAGGGGGTACAATGAGCAGTTCTTC. Encoded protein: CASSSRDRGYNEQFF. The chain links TRBV5-4 to TRBJ2-1; 11 bases fit TRBD1. This CDR3 comprises 15 residues. The V gene end was trimmed by 3 bases and the J gene end by 4 bases; junction bases not matched to a gene: 3. Germline loops: CDR1 SGHNT, CDR2 YYREEE (reference sequence).

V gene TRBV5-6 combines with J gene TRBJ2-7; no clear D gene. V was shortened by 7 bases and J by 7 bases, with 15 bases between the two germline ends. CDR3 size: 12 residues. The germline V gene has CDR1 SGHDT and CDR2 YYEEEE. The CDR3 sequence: CASSRSGREQYF. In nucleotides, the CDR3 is TGTGCCAGCTCACGGTCGGGTCGGGAGCAGTACTTC. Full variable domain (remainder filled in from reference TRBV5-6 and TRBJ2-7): DAGVTQSPTHLIKTRGQQVTLRCSPKSGHDTVSWYQQALGQGPQFIFQYYEEEERQRGNFPDRFSGHQFPNYSSELNVNALLLGDSALYLCASSRSGREQYFGPGTRLTVT.

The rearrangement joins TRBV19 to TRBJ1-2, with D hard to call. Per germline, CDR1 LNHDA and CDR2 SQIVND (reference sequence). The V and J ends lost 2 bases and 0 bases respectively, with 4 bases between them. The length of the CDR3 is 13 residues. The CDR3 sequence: CASSIRANYGYTF. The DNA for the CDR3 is TGTGCCAGTAGTATACGGGCTAACTATGGCTACACCTTC.

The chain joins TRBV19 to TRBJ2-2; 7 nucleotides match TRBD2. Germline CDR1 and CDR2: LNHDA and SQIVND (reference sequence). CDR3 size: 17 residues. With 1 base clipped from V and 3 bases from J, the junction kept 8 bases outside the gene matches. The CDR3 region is CASSIGSRGRDTGELFF. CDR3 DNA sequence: TGTGCCAGTAGTATAGGTTCTCGGGGGAGGGACACCGGGGAGCTGTTTTTT.

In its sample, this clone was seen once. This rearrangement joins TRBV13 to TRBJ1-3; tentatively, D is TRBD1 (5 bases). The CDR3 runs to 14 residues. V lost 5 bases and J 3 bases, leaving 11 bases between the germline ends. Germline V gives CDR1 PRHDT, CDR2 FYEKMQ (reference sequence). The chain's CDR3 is CASSRTGIGNTIYF. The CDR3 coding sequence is TGTGCCAGCAGCCGCACAGGTATTGGAAACACCATATATTTT.

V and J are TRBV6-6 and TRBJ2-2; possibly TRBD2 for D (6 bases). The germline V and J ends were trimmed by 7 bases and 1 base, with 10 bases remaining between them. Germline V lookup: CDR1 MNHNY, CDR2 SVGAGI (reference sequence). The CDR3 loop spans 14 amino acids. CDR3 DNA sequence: TGTGCCAGCAAGGAGGGAATGAACACCGGGGAGCTGTTTTTT. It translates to CASKEGMNTGELFF.

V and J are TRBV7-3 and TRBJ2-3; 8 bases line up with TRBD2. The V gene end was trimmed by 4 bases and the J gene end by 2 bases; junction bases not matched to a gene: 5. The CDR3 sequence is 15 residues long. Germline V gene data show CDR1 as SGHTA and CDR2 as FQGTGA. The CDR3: CASSSLAGITDTQYF. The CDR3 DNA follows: TGTGCCAGCAGCTCCTTAGCGGGGATCACAGATACGCAGTATTTT.

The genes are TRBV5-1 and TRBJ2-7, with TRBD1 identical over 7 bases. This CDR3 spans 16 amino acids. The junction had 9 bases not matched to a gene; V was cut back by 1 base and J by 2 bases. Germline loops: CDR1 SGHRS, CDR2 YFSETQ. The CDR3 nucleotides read TGCGCCAGCAGCTTGTATACGACAGGGATACCCTACGAGCAGTACTTC. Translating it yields CASSLYTTGIPYEQYF.

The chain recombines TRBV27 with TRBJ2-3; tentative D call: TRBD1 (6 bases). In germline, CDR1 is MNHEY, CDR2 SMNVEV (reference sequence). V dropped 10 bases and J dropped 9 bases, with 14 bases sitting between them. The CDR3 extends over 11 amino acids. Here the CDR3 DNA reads TGTGCCACCCGAGGGGGAGTAACGCAGTATTTT. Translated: CATRGGVTQYF.

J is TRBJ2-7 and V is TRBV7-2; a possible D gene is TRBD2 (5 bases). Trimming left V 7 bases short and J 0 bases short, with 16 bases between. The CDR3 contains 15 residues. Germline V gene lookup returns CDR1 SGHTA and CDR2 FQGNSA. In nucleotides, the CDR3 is TGTGCCAGCACCAAGACGGGCGGGTTCTCCTACGAGCAGTACTTC. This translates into CASTKTGGFSYEQYF.

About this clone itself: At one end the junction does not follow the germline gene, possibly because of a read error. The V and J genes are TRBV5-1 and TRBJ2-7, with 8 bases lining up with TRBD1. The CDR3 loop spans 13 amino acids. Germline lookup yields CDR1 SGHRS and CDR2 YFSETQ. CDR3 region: CATSNTGGYEQYF. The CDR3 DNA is TGCGCCACCAGCAACACAGGGGGGTACGAGCAGTACTTC.

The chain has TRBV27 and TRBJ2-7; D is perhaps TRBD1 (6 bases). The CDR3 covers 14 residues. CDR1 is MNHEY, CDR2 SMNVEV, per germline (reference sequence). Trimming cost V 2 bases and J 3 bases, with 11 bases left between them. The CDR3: CASSLPVTGYEQYF. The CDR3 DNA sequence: TGTGCCAGCAGTTTACCCGTGACAGGCTACGAGCAGTACTTC.

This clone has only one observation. The CDR3 DNA reads as TGCGCCAGCAGCCAGGACCTGGCGGGAGTTGCGACGCAGTATTTT. Translation: CASSQDLAGVATQYF. J is TRBJ2-3 and V is TRBV4-3; TRBD2 matches 7 bases. V shed 3 bases and J 9 bases; nucleotides not matched to a gene: 12. Germline CDR1 and CDR2: LGHNA and YSLEER. The CDR3 consists of 15 residues.

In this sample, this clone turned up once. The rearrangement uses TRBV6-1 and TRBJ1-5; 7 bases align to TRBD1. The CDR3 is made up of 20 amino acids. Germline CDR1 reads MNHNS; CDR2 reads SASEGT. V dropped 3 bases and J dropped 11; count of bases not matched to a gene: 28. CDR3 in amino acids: CASSDHPFKQGRRGESAQHF. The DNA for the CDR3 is TGTGCCAGCAGTGACCATCCGTTCAAACAGGGGAGACGTGGGGAATCAGCCCAGCATTTT.

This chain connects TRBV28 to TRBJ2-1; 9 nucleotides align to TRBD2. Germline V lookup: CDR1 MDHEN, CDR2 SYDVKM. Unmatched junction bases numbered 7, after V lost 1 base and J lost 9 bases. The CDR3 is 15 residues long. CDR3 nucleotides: TGTGCCAGCAGTTTATATGCGGGAGGGGAAGGTGAGCAGTTCTTC. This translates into CASSLYAGGEGEQFF.

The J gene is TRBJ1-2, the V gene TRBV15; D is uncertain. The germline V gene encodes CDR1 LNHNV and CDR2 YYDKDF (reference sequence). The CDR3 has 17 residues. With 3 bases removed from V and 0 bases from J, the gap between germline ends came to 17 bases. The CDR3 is CATSSRHTRKSNYGYTF. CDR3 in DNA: TGTGCCACCAGCAGCCGCCACACACGCAAATCTAACTATGGCTACACCTTC.

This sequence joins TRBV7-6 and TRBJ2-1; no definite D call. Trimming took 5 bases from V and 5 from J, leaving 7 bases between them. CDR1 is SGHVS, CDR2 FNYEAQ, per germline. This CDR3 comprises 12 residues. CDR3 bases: TGTGCCAGCAGCCCCTTTAACAATGAGCAGTTCTTC. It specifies CASSPFNNEQFF.

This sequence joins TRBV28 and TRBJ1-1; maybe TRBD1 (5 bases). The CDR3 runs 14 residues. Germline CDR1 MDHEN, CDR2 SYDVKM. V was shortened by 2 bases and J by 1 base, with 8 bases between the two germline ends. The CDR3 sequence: CASSLRGTNTEAFF. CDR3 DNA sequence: TGTGCCAGCAGTTTAAGGGGTACGAACACTGAAGCTTTCTTT. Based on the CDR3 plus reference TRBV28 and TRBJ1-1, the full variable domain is DVKVTQSSRYLVKRTGEKVFLECVQDMDHENMFWYRQDPGLGLRLIYFSYDVKMKEKGDIPEGYSVSREKKERFSLILESASTNQTSMYLCASSLRGTNTEAFFGQGTRLTVV.